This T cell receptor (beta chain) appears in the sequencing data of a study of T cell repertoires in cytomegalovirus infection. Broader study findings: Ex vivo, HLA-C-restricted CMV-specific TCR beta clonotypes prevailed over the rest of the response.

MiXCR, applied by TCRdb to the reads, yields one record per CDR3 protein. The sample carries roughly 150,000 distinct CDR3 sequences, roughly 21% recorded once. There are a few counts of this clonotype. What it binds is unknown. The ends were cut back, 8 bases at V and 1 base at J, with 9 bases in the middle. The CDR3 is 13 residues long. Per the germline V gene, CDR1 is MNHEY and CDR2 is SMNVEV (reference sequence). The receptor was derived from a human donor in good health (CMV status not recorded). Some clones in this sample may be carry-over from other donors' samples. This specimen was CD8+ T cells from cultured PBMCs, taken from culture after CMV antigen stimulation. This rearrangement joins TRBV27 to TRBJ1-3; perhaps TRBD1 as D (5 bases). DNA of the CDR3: TGTGCCAGCCATGACAGTTCTGGAAACACCATATATTTT. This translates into CASHDSSGNTIYF.